The clone carrying this T cell receptor (beta chain) was seen more than once but under ten times. As yet, its antigen is unknown. This CDR3 comprises 14 residues. The germline CDR1 and CDR2 sequences are MNHEY and SMNVEV (reference sequence). The V and J ends lost 3 bases and 4 bases respectively, with 11 bases between them. This sample is drawn from a study of human T cells and chemical hapten exposure. Study-wide results and caveats: In comparison with controls, expanded TCRs gave rise to a significantly larger number of large CDR3 similarity clusters.

Specified time point: patch test 1, 2 weeks after DPC sensitization. Stated treatment: therapeutic diphenylcyclopropenone sensitization with weekly scalp DPC. The library tagged individual cDNA molecules with unique molecular identifiers. TCRdb re-derived calls from the RACE reads in MiXCR, one entry per CDR3 protein. The table includes under 200,000 distinct CDR3 sequences, roughly 14% detected once. The sequencing used whole blood, collected in connection with sensitization to the hapten diphenylcyclopropenone (DPC). The rearrangement joins TRBV27 to TRBJ2-3; D not certain. This clonotype originated in a woman aged 25 to 39 with alopecia areata. Some clones in this sample may be carry-over from other donors' samples. The CDR3 nucleotides read TGTGCCAGCAGTTTGAGTAGGGTCGCAGATACGCAGTATTTT. It is translated as CASSLSRVADTQYF.